One sample yielded the 3 T cell receptor beta chains listed below, sequenced in a study of blood T cell repertoires in COVID-19. Data came from immunoSEQ multiplex PCR; TCRdb stores just in-frame clones and leaves some out. This sample has some 160,000 clones, with around 89% found just once. Sequences were obtained from PBMCs or T cells enriched from blood (not recorded which). All receptors come from a woman aged 50 to 65 who had recovered from COVID-19.

The chain links TRBV7-9 to TRBJ2-5; 9 nucleotides match TRBD2. Per the germline V gene, CDR1 is SEHNR and CDR2 is FQNEAQ (reference sequence). The CDR3 sequence is 16 residues long. V was pared by 3 bases and J by 5 bases, with 10 bases of the junction left unmatched. DNA of the CDR3: TGTGCCAGCAGCTTGGGACTAGCTACCGGGTGGGAGACCCAGTACTTC. It translates to CASSLGLATGWETQYF.

A word on this clone: The same CDR3 is also encoded by other DNA sequences in this sample. The gene calls are TRBV18 and TRBJ1-5, with 12 bases that match TRBD1. The V gene end was trimmed by 6 bases and the J gene end by 5 bases; junction bases not matched to a gene: 5. The CDR3 is made up of 15 amino acids. The germline V gene encodes CDR1 KGHSH and CDR2 LQKENI. CDR3 sequence reads: CASSRDRGLDQPQHF. CDR3 coding DNA: TGTGCCAGCTCGAGGGACAGGGGGCTTGATCAGCCCCAGCATTTT.

This rearrangement joins TRBV3-1 (or the pseudogene TRBV3-2) to TRBJ1-5; the D gene is possibly TRBD1 (5 bases). Trimming left V 0 bases short and J 9 bases short, with 9 bases between. The CDR3 is made up of 13 amino acids. Germline V gene sequence: CDR1 LGHDT, CDR2 YNNKEL (reference sequence). CDR3 bases: TGTGCCAGCAGCCAAGAGGGGCAGCCGCCCCAGCATTTT. Its translation is CASSQEGQPPQHF.